The TCR beta chain described here comes from a study of monozygotic twins with inflammatory bowel disease. Study results and limitations: On the inverse Simpson index, IBD patients scored lower for TCRbeta diversity than healthy co-twins.

Total RNA isolation used whole blood (no T cell sorting was performed). In the case of this clonotype: Its antigen is not known.

After re-calling the 5' RACE reads, TCRdb lists one entry per CDR3 protein, DNA absent. Its clone listing holds 120,000 to 150,000 distinct CDR3 sequences. Sequenced material: blood. The receptor was isolated from a human donor with ulcerative colitis or Crohn's disease, or a healthy co-twin of an affected twin (not recorded which).

This chain's CDR3 is CASSWTGGKDEQYF. The rearrangement uses TRBV5-6 and TRBJ2-7; TCRdb indicates TRBD1, and absent DNA this call remains unverified. The CDR3 is made up of 14 amino acids. CDR1 and CDR2 from the germline V gene are SGHDT and YYEEEE.